This T cell receptor beta chain was recorded in a study of blood T cells in healthy people across ages. Primed by a sample-barcoded 5' primer and a J-beta primer mix, a second PCR proceeded for 7 to 11 cycles. Per sample, CDR3-containing paired-end reads numbered at least 2.5 million. TCRdb processed the 5' RACE reads anew with MiXCR; each CDR3 protein has one entry. The table shows hundreds of thousands of distinct CDR3 sequences, with more than 45% occurring only once. Germline trimming cut 0 bases from V and 1 base from J; bases unmatched to any gene: 2. Germline loops: CDR1 DFQATT, CDR2 SNEGSKA (reference sequence). The CDR3 is 15 residues long. Comment on this clonotype: Its antigen remains unknown.

Regarding the study as a whole: Because donor CMV status was unknown, expanded clonotype changes were possibly confounded. A roughly linear fall in TCR beta diversity per million T cells was seen with increasing age. The study found more naive CD4+ cells and higher diversity in long-lived than aged donors.

The rearrangement uses TRBV20-1 and TRBJ2-1, with 8 bases aligning to TRBD2. This TCR came from a woman over 75 in good health. Sequenced input: blood. The CDR3 DNA follows: TGCAGTGCTAGAGAAGGACTAGCTTCCTACAATGAGCAGTTCTTC. This gives the protein CSAREGLASYNEQFF.